These 2 T cell receptor beta chains originate from one sample sequenced in a study of T cells in Graves' hyperthyroidism and ophthalmopathy. The TCR beta CDR3 regions underwent amplification using RNA transcripts as the source. HTBI primers were the set used in a first-round RT-PCR of the TCR CDR3. TCRdb reprocessed the multiplex PCR reads with MiXCR, giving one entry per CDR3 protein. Here the sample spans approximately 400,000 distinct CDR3 sequences, 15% to 19% being singletons. Specimen: blood. The receptors originated from a young woman with Graves' hyperthyroidism.

This clonotype has ten or more counts. The CDR3 sequence: CASSLNGNYNEQFF. In DNA form, the CDR3 reads TGTGCCAGCAGCTTAAACGGGAACTACAATGAGCAGTTCTTC. This rearrangement joins TRBV11-2 to TRBJ2-1; D may be TRBD2 (5 bases). The CDR3 consists of 14 residues. Germline assignment: CDR1 SGHAT and CDR2 FQNNGV. V gave up 2 bases and J gave up 3 bases, with 8 bases separating them.

This chain joins TRBV20-1 and TRBJ2-7, with a weak D call TRBD2 (6 bases). The CDR3 length is 13 residues. Germline values: CDR1 DFQATT, CDR2 SNEGSKA (reference sequence). Trimming removed 7 bases from V and 7 bases from J, with 20 bases in between. CDR3 nucleotides: TGCAGTGTTTCCGGGACCACGGCGGGGGAGCAGTACTTC. It codes for CSVSGTTAGEQYF.